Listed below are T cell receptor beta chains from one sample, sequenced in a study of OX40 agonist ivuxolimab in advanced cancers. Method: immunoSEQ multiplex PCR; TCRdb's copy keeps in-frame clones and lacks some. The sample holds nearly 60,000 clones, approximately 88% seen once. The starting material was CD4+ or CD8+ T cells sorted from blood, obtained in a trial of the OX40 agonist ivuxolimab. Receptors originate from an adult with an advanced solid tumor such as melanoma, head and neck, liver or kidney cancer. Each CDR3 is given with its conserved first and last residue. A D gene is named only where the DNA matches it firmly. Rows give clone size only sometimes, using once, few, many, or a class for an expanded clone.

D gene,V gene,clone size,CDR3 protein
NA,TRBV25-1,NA,CASSWGTEGNQPQHF
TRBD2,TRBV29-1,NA,CSDRLAGGSDTQYF
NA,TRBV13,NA,CATRSYDEQFF
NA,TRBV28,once,CASSRQVYYGYTF
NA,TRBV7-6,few,CASSPLSSYEQYF
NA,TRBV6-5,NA,CASSGVSSGNTIYF
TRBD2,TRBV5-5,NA,CASSGGAGVSGETQYF
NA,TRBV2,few,CASSEQGYGYTF
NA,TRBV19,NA,CASSSRPQAFF
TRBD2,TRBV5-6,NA,CATGGSGIGTDTQYF
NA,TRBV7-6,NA,CASSLTAGGQETQYF